Each of the 26 T cell receptor beta chains below was sequenced from the same sample in a study of cytomegalovirus exposure and HLA in healthy donors. The table came from immunoSEQ multiplex PCR; TCRdb's copy has only in-frame clones and leaves some out. The profile shows about 240,000 clones, 80% to 90% of them singletons. The sequenced sample consisted of PBMCs. The receptors come from a man aged 18 to 30 in good health and CMV-seronegative.

The rearrangement links TRBV29-1 to TRBJ2-3; tentatively, D is TRBD1 (7 bases). The V end lost 5 bases, the J end lost 5 bases, and 17 bases lay between the germline ends. In germline, CDR1 is SQVTM, CDR2 ANQGSEA. CDR3 size: 14 residues. The CDR3 coding sequence is TGCAGCGTTAACCCAGGGGGGAGTGGAGATACGCAGTATTTT. Protein product: CSVNPGGSGDTQYF.

This clone was found many times. The chain employs TRBV2 and TRBJ2-1; 10 bases agree with TRBD1. The V gene's germline CDR1 is SNHLY and CDR2 FYNNEI. Germline trimming cut 3 bases from V and 13 bases from J; bases unmatched to any gene: 9. The CDR3 is 14 amino acids. Here the CDR3 DNA reads TGTGCCAGCAGTGAGTGGTGGGACAGGGGTGGTCAGTTCTTC. Its translation: CASSEWWDRGGQFF. The full variable domain, completed using reference TRBV2 and TRBJ2-1, is EPEVTQTPSHQVTQMGQEVILRCVPISNHLYFYWYRQILGQKVEFLVSFYNNEISEKSEIFDDQFSVERPDGSNFTLKIRSTKLEDSAMYFCASSEWWDRGGQFFGPGTRLTVL.

The chain employs TRBV10-3 and TRBJ1-1; 10 bases align to TRBD1. Germline V gene lookup returns CDR1 ENHRY and CDR2 SYGVKD. The CDR3 contains 15 residues. V dropped 2 bases and J dropped 3; count of bases not matched to a gene: 3. The CDR3 DNA reads TGTGCCATCAGTGAGGGGGACAGGGGCCACACTGAAGCTTTCTTT. It yields the protein CAISEGDRGHTEAFF.

This sequence joins TRBV5-1 and TRBJ1-6; TRBD1 matches 7 bases. The V gene's germline CDR1 is SGHRS and CDR2 YFSETQ. The CDR3 is made up of 13 amino acids. V gave up 6 bases and J gave up 5 bases; unmatched junction bases: 2. In DNA form, the CDR3 reads TGCGCCAGCAAGGGGACAGATAATTCACCCCTCCACTTT. Its protein is CASKGTDNSPLHF.

The chain links TRBV4-1 to TRBJ2-3; D is unclear. CDR3 length equals 14 residues. Trimming removed 0 bases at V and 6 bases at J, with 10 bases between. Germline V gene data show CDR1 as MGHRA and CDR2 as YSYEKL. The chain's CDR3 is CASSQERGVDTQYF. CDR3 DNA sequence: TGCGCCAGCAGCCAAGAACGAGGTGTGGATACGCAGTATTTT.

The rearrangement joins TRBV25-1 to TRBJ2-1; 11 bases are shared with TRBD2. The J segment lost 7 bases and the V segment lost 2 bases, leaving 7 bases of the junction unmatched. This CDR3 contains 16 residues. Per germline, CDR1 MGHDK and CDR2 SYGVNS. CDR3: CASSEGLAGGRNEQFF. CDR3 coding DNA: TGTGCCAGCAGTGAAGGGCTAGCGGGGGGAAGGAATGAGCAGTTCTTC.

The V call is TRBV5-8, the J call TRBJ1-5; the D is unclear. The CDR3 runs to 15 residues. Germline loops: CDR1 SGHTS, CDR2 YDEGEE. V shed 5 bases and J shed 4 bases, with 16 bases lying between them. The CDR3 coding sequence is TGTGCCAGCAGGGCGGCGGGCGGAACGAATCAGCCCCAGCATTTT. Translated, it gives CASRAAGGTNQPQHF. The whole variable domain, remainder taken from reference TRBV5-8 and TRBJ1-5, is EAGVTQSPTHLIKTRGQQATLRCSPISGHTSVYWYQQALGLGLQFLLWYDEGEERNRGNFPPRFSGRQFPNYSSELNVNALELEDSALYLCASRAAGGTNQPQHFGDGTRLSIL.

The chain couples TRBV28 to TRBJ2-1; no clear D gene. In germline, CDR1 is MDHEN, CDR2 SYDVKM. The ends were cut back, 2 bases at V and 6 bases at J, with 5 bases in the middle. CDR3 length: 12 amino acids. CDR3 coding DNA: TGTGCCAGCAGTTTACAGATCAATGAGCAGTTCTTC. The encoded protein is CASSLQINEQFF.

A single count supports this clone. The V and J genes are TRBV6-1 and TRBJ2-1, with 12 nucleotides matching TRBD2. Trimming cost V 10 bases and J 7 bases; bases outside gene matches: 11. Germline CDR1 reads MNHNS; CDR2 reads SASEGT. This CDR3 is built from 15 residues. CDR3 in DNA: TGTGCCACCTCTAGCGGGAGGGCCATGGGAAATGAGCAGTTCTTC. Its protein is CATSSGRAMGNEQFF.

The V gene is TRBV20-1, the J gene TRBJ1-1, with D maybe TRBD1 (5 bases). The ends were cut back, 0 bases at V and 11 bases at J, with 10 bases in the middle. This CDR3 region has 11 residues. Germline-derived CDR1 and CDR2 are DFQATT and SNEGSKA (reference sequence). CDR3 loop: CSAREDKRAFF. DNA for the CDR3: TGCAGTGCTAGAGAGGACAAACGGGCTTTCTTT.

CDR3 residues: CASHRGPTDTQYF. The CDR3 DNA follows: TGTGCCAGTCACAGGGGACCCACAGATACGCAGTATTTT. The chain links TRBV19 to TRBJ2-3; 7 nucleotides agree with TRBD1. V gave up 8 bases and J gave up 2 bases; unmatched junction bases: 4. CDR1 and CDR2 (germline): LNHDA, SQIVND (reference sequence). The CDR3 is 13 residues long.

The chain recombines TRBV7-2 with TRBJ1-2, with 8 bases matching TRBD1. Germline values: CDR1 SGHTA, CDR2 FQGNSA. Unmatched junction bases numbered 9, after V lost 5 bases and J lost 1 base. The CDR3 loop spans 16 amino acids. CDR3 coding DNA: TGTGCCAGCAGCGGGGGCAACGGACAGGGTAACTATGGCTACACCTTC. Translation: CASSGGNGQGNYGYTF.

This chain joins TRBV6-5 and TRBJ1-5; the D is unclear. CDR1 and CDR2 from the germline V gene are MNHEY and SVGAGI. Trimming shortened V by 2 bases and J by 1 base, and 6 bases separated the two germline ends. The CDR3 consists of 14 residues. In nucleotides, the CDR3 is TGTGCCAGCAGTTACGGTCGGAGCAATCAGCCCCAGCATTTT. Translation gives CASSYGRSNQPQHF.

The rearrangement joins TRBV7-2 to TRBJ2-2; D is perhaps TRBD2 (6 bases). This CDR3 spans 14 amino acids. The V gene's germline CDR1 is SGHTA and CDR2 FQGNSA. Trimming removed 3 bases at V and 1 base at J, with 6 bases between. CDR3 region: CASSFGGNTGELFF. CDR3 nucleotides: TGTGCCAGCAGCTTCGGGGGGAACACCGGGGAGCTGTTTTTT. The full variable domain, with the rest looked up from reference TRBV7-2 and TRBJ2-2, is GAGVSQSPSNKVTEKGKDVELRCDPISGHTALYWYRQSLGQGLEFLIYFQGNSAPDKSGLPSDRFSAERTGGSVSTLTIQRTQQEDSAVYLCASSFGGNTGELFFGEGSRLTVL.

V is TRBV29-1 and J is TRBJ1-5, with 7 bases that match TRBD1. The germline V gene encodes CDR1 SQVTM and CDR2 ANQGSEA. V dropped 8 bases and J dropped 2; count of bases not matched to a gene: 9. The length of the CDR3 is 14 residues. The CDR3, as DNA: TGCAGCACTTCACAGGGGATGGGCAATCAGCCCCAGCATTTT. Encoded protein: CSTSQGMGNQPQHF.

This clone was recorded a few times. Additional DNA sequences in this sample encode the identical CDR3. V usage is TRBV30 and J usage is TRBJ1-5; no firm D call. Trimming shortened V by 0 bases and J by 4 bases, and 7 bases separated the two germline ends. The CDR3 spans 13 residues. Germline values: CDR1 GTSNPN, CDR2 SVGIG (reference sequence). CDR3 nucleotide sequence: TGTGCCTGGAGTGTACGGGGAAATCAGCCCCAGCATTTT. It encodes CAWSVRGNQPQHF.

This sequence joins TRBV6-5 and TRBJ2-5; 9 bases map to TRBD1. The germline CDR1 and CDR2 sequences are MNHEY and SVGAGI. The CDR3 contains 14 residues. V lost 2 bases and J lost 6; bases outside the gene matches: 4. The CDR3: CASSYGTGRQTQYF. In DNA, the CDR3 is TGTGCCAGCAGTTACGGGACAGGGAGACAGACCCAGTACTTC.

The chain combines TRBV7-6 with TRBJ2-7, with 8 positions matching TRBD2. V gave up 1 base and J gave up 6 bases; unmatched junction bases: 2. Germline V gene data show CDR1 as SGHVS and CDR2 as FNYEAQ. The length of the CDR3 is 13 residues. In DNA, the CDR3 is TGTGCCAGCAGCTTAGGGCGGGGGGTCGAGCAGTACTTC. Translating gives CASSLGRGVEQYF.

This chain joins TRBV19 and TRBJ2-4, with D possibly matching TRBD2 (5 bases). This CDR3 is 14 amino acids long. Germline V lookup: CDR1 LNHDA, CDR2 SQIVND (reference sequence). V shed 9 bases and J shed 0 bases, with 12 bases lying between them. CDR3 nucleotide sequence: TGTGCCAGACCAGCGGAGATAGCCAAAAACATTCAGTACTTC. Translation: CARPAEIAKNIQYF. The full variable domain, completed using reference TRBV19 and TRBJ2-4, is DGGITQSPKYLFRKEGQNVTLSCEQNLNHDAMYWYRQDPGQGLRLIYYSQIVNDFQKGDIAEGYSVSREKKESFPLTVTSAQKNPTAFYLCARPAEIAKNIQYFGAGTRLSVL.

This clone was seen just once. The gene calls are TRBV29-1 and TRBJ1-1; 7 nucleotides match TRBD1. The CDR3 has 15 residues. CDR1 and CDR2 from the germline V gene are SQVTM and ANQGSEA. Unmatched junction bases numbered 6, after V lost 2 bases and J lost 0 bases. DNA of the CDR3: TGCAGCGTTGAACTACAGGGGCGATTGAACACTGAAGCTTTCTTT. It translates to CSVELQGRLNTEAFF.

The J gene is TRBJ2-5, the V gene TRBV7-9, with TRBD2 as a possible D gene (5 bases). From germline, CDR1 is SEHNR and CDR2 FQNEAQ (reference sequence). With 5 bases removed from V and 3 bases from J, the gap between germline ends came to 16 bases. This CDR3 region has 15 residues. Written as DNA, the CDR3 is TGTGCCAGCAGCCTCCCGGACTCCGCAGAAGAGACCCAGTACTTC. Protein product: CASSLPDSAEETQYF.

The V and J genes are TRBV10-2 and TRBJ1-2; D remains ambiguous. Looked up from germline, CDR1 is WSHSY and CDR2 is SAAADI. V dropped 0 bases and J dropped 8 bases, with 16 bases sitting between them. The CDR3 extends over 15 amino acids. The CDR3 nucleotides are TGCGCCAGCAGTGAGTCGACGCCTACCGTGGGCGGCTACACCTTC. Residues: CASSESTPTVGGYTF.

V gene TRBV28 combines with J gene TRBJ2-1; 9 positions agree with TRBD2. Germline-derived CDR1 and CDR2 are MDHEN and SYDVKM. This CDR3 has 16 residues. With V trimmed by 3 bases and J by 2 bases, 5 bases remained unmatched. The CDR3 loop is CASSLSLAGTYNEQFF. As DNA, the CDR3 is TGTGCCAGCAGTTTGTCGCTAGCGGGGACCTACAATGAGCAGTTCTTC.

This chain connects TRBV2 to TRBJ2-3, with D maybe TRBD2 (5 bases). Germline assignment: CDR1 SNHLY and CDR2 FYNNEI. CDR3 length: 13 amino acids. V dropped 7 bases and J dropped 3 bases, with 11 bases sitting between them. Written as DNA, the CDR3 is TGTGCCAGCATCCCTCTAGCAACAGATACGCAGTATTTT. Translating gives CASIPLATDTQYF.

This sequence joins TRBV4-1 and TRBJ1-1; possibly TRBD1 for D (6 bases). CDR1 is MGHRA, CDR2 YSYEKL, per germline. The ends were cut back, 0 bases at V and 1 base at J, with 12 bases in the middle. This CDR3 spans 16 amino acids. CDR3 amino acids: CASSQERRTANTEAFF. CDR3 nucleotides: TGCGCCAGCAGCCAAGAGCGTAGGACAGCGAACACTGAAGCTTTCTTT.

This clone was recorded only once. This chain links TRBV20-1 with TRBJ1-1; D gene unclear. V was clipped by 0 bases and J by 5 bases, with 4 bases between them. There are 11 residues in the CDR3. Looked up from germline, CDR1 is DFQATT and CDR2 is SNEGSKA (reference sequence). The CDR3 DNA follows: TGCAGTGCTAGAGATTTAACTGAAGCTTTCTTT. Its translation: CSARDLTEAFF.